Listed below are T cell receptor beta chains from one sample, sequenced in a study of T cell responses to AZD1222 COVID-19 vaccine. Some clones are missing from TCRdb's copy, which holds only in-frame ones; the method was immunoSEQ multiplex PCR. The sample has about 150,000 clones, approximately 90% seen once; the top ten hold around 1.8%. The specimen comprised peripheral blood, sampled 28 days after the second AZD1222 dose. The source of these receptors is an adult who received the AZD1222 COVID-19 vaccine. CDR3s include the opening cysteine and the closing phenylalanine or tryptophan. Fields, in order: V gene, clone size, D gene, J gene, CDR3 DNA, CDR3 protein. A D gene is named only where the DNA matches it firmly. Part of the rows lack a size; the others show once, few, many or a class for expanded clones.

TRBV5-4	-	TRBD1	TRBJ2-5	TGTGCCAGCAGCGAGGACAGGGGGCTAGGGGAGACCCAGTACTTC	CASSEDRGLGETQYF
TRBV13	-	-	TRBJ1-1	TGTGCCAGCAGCCCAACACAGGGTCGAAACACTGAAGCTTTCTTT	CASSPTQGRNTEAFF
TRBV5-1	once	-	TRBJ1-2	TGCGCCAGCAGCTCGGAGGGGGTTGGCTATGGCTACACCTTC	CASSSEGVGYGYTF
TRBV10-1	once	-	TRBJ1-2	TGCGCCAGCAGTGAGTCTCGCTCTGCCGGGGGCTACACCTTC	CASSESRSAGGYTF
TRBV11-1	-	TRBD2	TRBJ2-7	TGTGCCAGCAGCTTAGTAGCGGGTACGATAGAGCAGTACTTC	CASSLVAGTIEQYF
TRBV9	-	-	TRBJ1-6	TGTGCCAGCAGCGAGGGACAATATAATTCACCCCTCCACTTT	CASSEGQYNSPLHF
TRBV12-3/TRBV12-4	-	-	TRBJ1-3	TGTGCCAGCAAAGGTGGAAACACCATATATTTT	CASKGGNTIYF
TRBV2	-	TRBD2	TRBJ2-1	TGTGCCAGCAGTGACTACTCCATAGCGGGAGTGCACAATGAGCAGTTCTTC	CASSDYSIAGVHNEQFF
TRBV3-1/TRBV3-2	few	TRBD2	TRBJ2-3	TGTGCCAGCAGCCAGGGGGGGGGCACAGATACGCAGTATTTT	CASSQGGGTDTQYF
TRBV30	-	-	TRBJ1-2	TGTGCCACGGAATACGGACAGCGCGATGGAGGCTACACCTTC	CATEYGQRDGGYTF
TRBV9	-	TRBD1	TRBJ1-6	TGTGCCAGCAGCGCCCGACAGGGGAGCTCCTATAATTCACCCCTCCACTTT	CASSARQGSSYNSPLHF
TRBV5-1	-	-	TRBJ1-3	TGCGCCAGCAGCTTAACAGGAGCCTCTGGAAACACCATATATTTT	CASSLTGASGNTIYF
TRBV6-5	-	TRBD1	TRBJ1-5	TGTGCCAGCAGACTGGGACAGGGCTTGTTTGAGCCCCAGCATTTT	CASRLGQGLFEPQHF
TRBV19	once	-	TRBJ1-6	TGTGCCAGTAGTATAGACGGGGGCCTTCTCTATTCACCCCTCCACTTT	CASSIDGGLLYSPLHF
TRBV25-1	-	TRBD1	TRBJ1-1	TGTGCCAGCAGTGAATTCGGCCAGGGGGCTTCTGAAGCTTTCTTT	CASSEFGQGASEAFF
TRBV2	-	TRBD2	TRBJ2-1	TGTGCCAGCAGTGCTTTGGGACTAGCGGGGAAAAACAATGAGCAGTTCTTC	CASSALGLAGKNNEQFF
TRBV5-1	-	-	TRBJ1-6	TGCGCCAGCAGCTCCCCCCGCCCGGCGGTTAGCTCCTATAATTCACCCCTCCACTTT	CASSSPRPAVSSYNSPLHF
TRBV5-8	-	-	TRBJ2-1	TGTGCCAGCAGCTTGTCGTTAGCGATCCAGAATGAGCAGTTCTTC	CASSLSLAIQNEQFF
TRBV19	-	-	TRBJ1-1	TGTGCCAGTAAAAACCAAGGGTCTGAAGCTTTCTTT	CASKNQGSEAFF
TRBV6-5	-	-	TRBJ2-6	TGTGCCAGCCTACGGCCGTCTGGGGCCAACGTCCTGACTTTC	CASLRPSGANVLTF
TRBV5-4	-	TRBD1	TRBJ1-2	TGTGCCAGCGCTCCTGGGACAGGGGGGTTCTACACCTTC	CASAPGTGGFYTF
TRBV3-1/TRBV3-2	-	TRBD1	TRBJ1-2	TGTGCCAGCAGCCAGAATCTGGACAGGGACAACTATGGCTACACCTTC	CASSQNLDRDNYGYTF
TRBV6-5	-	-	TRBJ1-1	TGTGCCAGCACCTTAAGCAGGACATCGAACACTGAAGCTTTCTTT	CASTLSRTSNTEAFF